This T cell receptor (beta chain) appears in the sequencing data of a study of somatic mutations in cytotoxic T cells in rheumatoid arthritis. Sequencing used immunoSEQ multiplex PCR; TCRdb keeps in-frame clones, though not all of them. The table has roughly 18,000 clones, around four fifths seen once. This clone was found once. The V end lost 4 bases, the J end lost 3 bases, and 22 bases lay between the germline ends. The CDR3 is 17 amino acids. The germline CDR1 and CDR2 sequences are SGHRS and YFSETQ. CD4+ and CD8+ cells were isolated by positive magnetic bead selection, with purity checked by flow cytometry.

What was sequenced was CD8+ T cells sorted from blood. The clonotype was recovered from a woman in her sixties or seventies in good health. The chain joins TRBV5-1 to TRBJ1-2, with D perhaps TRBD1 (5 bases). CDR3 loop: CASSPESGILSDYGYTF. The CDR3 DNA follows: TGCGCCAGCAGCCCTGAATCAGGGATCCTTTCTGACTATGGCTACACCTTC.